This T cell receptor (beta chain) was found in a study of T-cell memory formation after mild COVID-19. CDR3 size: 15 residues. V lost 4 bases, J lost 6 bases, and 7 bases stayed unmatched. Germline CDR1 and CDR2: MGHRA and YSYEKL. Each CDR3 protein is one row after TCRdb ran MiXCR on the 5' RACE reads. Among about 470,000 distinct CDR3 sequences listed, about 23% were seen once. Material for sequencing was PBMCs or a T cell subset sorted from them (not recorded which). The chain combines TRBV4-1 with TRBJ2-2; 8 bases agree with TRBD2. This TCR derives from an adult woman who had mild COVID-19 (a few samples of this study predate the infection). Cell type and time point are not known. The CDR3 sequence: CASSPGGPRSGELFF. The CDR3 DNA sequence: TGCGCCAGCAGCCCGGGGGGGCCCAGGTCCGGGGAGCTGTTTTTT.